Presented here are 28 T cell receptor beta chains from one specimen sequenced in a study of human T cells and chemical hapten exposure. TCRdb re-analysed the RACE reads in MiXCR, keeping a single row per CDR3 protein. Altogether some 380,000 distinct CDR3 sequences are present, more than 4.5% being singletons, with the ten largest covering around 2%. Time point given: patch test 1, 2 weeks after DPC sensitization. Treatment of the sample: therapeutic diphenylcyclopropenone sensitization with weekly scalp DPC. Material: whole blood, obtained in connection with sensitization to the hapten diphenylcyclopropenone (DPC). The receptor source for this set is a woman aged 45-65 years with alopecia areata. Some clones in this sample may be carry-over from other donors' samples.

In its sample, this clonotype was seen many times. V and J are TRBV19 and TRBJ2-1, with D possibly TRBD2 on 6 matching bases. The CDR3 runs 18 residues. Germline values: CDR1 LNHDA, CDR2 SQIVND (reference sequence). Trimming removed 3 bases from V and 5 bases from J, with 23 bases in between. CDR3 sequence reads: CASSIMGGRGTSHNEQFF. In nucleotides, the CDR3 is TGTGCCAGTAGTATCATGGGTGGCCGCGGGACGAGCCACAATGAGCAGTTCTTC.

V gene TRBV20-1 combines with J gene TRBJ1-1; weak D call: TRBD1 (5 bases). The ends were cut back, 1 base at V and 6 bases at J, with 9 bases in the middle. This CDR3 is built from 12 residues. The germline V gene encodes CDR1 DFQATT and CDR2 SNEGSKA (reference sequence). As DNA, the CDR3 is TGCAGTGCTAGAGGACAGCCCCCTGAAGCTTTCTTT. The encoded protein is CSARGQPPEAFF.

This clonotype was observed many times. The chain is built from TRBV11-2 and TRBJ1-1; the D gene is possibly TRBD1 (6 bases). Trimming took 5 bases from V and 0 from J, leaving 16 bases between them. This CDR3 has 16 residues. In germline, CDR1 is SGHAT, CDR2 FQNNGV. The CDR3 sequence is CASSPAAAGVNTEAFF. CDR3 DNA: TGTGCCAGCAGCCCCGCGGCAGCAGGGGTGAACACTGAAGCTTTCTTT. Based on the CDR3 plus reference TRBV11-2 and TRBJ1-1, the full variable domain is EAGVAQSPRYKIIEKRQSVAFWCNPISGHATLYWYQQILGQGPKLLIQFQNNGVVDDSQLPKDRFSAERLKGVDSTLKIQPAKLEDSAVYLCASSPAAAGVNTEAFFGQGTRLTVV.

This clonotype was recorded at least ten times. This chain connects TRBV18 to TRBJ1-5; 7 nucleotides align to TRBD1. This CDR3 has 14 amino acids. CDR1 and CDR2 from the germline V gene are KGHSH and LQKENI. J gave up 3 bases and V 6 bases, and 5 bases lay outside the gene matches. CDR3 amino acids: CASSRQGDNQPQHF. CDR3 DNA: TGTGCCAGCTCCAGACAGGGAGACAATCAGCCCCAGCATTTT.

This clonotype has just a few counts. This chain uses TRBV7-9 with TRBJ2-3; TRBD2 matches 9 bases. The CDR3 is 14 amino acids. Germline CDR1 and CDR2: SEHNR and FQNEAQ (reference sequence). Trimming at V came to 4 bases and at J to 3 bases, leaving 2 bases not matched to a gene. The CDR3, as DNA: TGTGCCAGCAGCTATAGCGGGAGAACAGATACGCAGTATTTT. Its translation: CASSYSGRTDTQYF.

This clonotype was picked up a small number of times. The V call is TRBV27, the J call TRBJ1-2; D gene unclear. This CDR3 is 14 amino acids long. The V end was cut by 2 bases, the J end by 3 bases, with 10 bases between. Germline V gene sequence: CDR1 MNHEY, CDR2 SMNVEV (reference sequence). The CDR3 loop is CASSLTPLDYGYTF. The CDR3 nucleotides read TGTGCCAGCAGTTTAACCCCTTTGGACTATGGCTACACCTTC.

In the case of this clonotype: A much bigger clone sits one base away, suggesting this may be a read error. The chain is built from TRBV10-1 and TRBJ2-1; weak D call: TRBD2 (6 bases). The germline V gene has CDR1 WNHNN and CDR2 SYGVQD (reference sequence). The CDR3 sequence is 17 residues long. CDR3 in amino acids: CASSESVAGSSYNVQFF. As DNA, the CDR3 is TGCGCCAGCAGTGAAAGTGTGGCGGGAAGCTCCTACAATGTGCAGTTCTTC.

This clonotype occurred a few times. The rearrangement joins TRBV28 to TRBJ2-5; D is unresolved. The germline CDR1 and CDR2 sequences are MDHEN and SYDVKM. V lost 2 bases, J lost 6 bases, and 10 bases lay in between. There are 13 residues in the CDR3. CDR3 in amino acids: CASSLSMRKTQYF. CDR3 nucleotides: TGTGCCAGCAGTTTAAGTATGAGAAAGACCCAGTACTTC.

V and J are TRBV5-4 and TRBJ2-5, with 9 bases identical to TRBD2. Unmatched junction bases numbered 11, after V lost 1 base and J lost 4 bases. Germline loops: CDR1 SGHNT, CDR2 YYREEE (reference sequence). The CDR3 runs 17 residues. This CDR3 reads CASSLPPGSGGPETQYF. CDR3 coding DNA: TGTGCCAGCAGCTTGCCTCCCGGTAGCGGGGGCCCAGAGACCCAGTACTTC.

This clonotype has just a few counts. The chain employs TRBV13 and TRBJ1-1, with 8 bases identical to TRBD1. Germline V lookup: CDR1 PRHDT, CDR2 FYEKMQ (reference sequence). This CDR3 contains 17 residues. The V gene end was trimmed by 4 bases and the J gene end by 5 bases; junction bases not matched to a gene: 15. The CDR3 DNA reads TGTGCCAGCAGCTCCATCAGACCACGCAGGGGGCGAACTGAAGCTTTCTTT. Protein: CASSSIRPRRGRTEAFF.

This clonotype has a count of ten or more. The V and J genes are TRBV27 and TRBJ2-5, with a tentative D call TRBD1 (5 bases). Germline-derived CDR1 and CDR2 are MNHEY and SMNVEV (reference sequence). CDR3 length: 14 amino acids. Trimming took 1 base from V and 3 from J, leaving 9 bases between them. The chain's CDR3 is CASSLLGQKETQYF. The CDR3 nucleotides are TGTGCCAGCAGTTTATTGGGGCAGAAAGAGACCCAGTACTTC.

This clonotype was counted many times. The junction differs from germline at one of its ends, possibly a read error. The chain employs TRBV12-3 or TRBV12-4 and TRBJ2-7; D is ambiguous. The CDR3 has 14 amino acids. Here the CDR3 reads CASSLSFGQHLTHF. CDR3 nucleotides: TGTGCCAGCAGTTTGAGTTTCGGGCAGCACCTTACCCACTTC.

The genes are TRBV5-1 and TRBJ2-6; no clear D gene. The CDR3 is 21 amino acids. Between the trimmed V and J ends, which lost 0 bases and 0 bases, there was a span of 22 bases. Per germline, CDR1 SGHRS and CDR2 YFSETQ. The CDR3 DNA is TGCGCCAGCAGCTTGGCCGTTTTAGGGCAGCCAACAAGCTCTGGGGCCAACGTCCTGACTTTC. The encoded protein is CASSLAVLGQPTSSGANVLTF.

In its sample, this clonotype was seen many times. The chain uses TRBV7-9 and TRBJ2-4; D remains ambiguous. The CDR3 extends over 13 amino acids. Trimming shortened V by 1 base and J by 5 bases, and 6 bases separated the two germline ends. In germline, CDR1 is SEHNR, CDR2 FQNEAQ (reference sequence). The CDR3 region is CASSLEFENIQYF. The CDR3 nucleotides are TGTGCCAGCAGCTTAGAGTTTGAAAACATTCAGTACTTC.

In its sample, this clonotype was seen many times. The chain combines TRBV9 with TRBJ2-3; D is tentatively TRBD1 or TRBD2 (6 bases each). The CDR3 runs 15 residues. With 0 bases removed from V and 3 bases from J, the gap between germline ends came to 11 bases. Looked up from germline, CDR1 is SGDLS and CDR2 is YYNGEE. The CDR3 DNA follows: TGTGCCAGCAGCGTAGGGGGGGCGCTGACAGATACGCAGTATTTT. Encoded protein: CASSVGGALTDTQYF.

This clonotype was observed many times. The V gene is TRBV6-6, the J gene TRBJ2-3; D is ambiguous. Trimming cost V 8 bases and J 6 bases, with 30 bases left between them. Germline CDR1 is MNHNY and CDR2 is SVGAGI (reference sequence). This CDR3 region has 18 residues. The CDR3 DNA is TGTGCCAGCGACCCAAAGGCAGGTCCTTCTTATGTTCGGGATACGCAGTATTTT. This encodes CASDPKAGPSYVRDTQYF.

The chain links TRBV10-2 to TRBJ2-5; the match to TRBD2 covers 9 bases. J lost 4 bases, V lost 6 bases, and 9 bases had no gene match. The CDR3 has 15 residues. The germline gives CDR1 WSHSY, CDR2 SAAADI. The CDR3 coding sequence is TGCGCCAGCAGCTCTGCGGGAGGGTCGATAGAGACCCAGTACTTC. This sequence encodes CASSSAGGSIETQYF.

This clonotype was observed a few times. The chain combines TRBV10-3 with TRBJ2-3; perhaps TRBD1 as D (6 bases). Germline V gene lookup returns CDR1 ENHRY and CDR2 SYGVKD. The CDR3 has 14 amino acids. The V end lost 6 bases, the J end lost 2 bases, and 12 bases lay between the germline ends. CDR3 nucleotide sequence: TGTGCCATCAGAAGGACAGACCTCACAGATACGCAGTATTTT. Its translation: CAIRRTDLTDTQYF.

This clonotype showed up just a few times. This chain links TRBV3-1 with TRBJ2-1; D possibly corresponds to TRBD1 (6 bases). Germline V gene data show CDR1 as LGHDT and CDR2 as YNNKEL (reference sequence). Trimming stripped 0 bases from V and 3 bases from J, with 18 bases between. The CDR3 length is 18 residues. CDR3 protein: CASSQEGGGIGGYNEQFF. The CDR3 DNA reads TGTGCCAGCAGCCAAGAAGGCGGTGGGATAGGGGGCTACAATGAGCAGTTCTTC.

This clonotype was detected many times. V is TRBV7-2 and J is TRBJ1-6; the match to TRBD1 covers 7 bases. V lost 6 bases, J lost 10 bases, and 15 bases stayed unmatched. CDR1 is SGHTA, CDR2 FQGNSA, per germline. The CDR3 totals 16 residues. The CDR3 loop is CASSERRGQGGSPLHF. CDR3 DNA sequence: TGTGCCAGCAGTGAACGGAGGGGGCAGGGCGGATCACCCCTCCACTTT.

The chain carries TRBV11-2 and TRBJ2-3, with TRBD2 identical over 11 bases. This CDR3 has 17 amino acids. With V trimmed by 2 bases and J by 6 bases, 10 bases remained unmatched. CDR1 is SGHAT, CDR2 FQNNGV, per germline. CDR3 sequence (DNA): TGTGCCAGCAGCTTACGGCTAGCGGGAGGAGTCGGGGATACGCAGTATTTT. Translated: CASSLRLAGGVGDTQYF.

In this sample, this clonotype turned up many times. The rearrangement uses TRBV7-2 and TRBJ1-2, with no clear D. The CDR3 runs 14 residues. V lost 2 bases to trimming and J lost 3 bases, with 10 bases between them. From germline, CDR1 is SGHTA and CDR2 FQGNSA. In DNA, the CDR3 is TGTGCCAGCAGCTTATGGTTGCGGCACTATGGCTACACCTTC. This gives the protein CASSLWLRHYGYTF.

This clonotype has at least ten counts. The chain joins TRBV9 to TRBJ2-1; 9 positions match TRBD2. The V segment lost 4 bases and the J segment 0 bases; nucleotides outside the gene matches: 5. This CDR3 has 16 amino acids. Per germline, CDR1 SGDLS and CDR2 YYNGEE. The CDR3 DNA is TGTGCCAGCAGCCCTCGACTAGCGGTCTCCTACAATGAGCAGTTCTTC. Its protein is CASSPRLAVSYNEQFF.

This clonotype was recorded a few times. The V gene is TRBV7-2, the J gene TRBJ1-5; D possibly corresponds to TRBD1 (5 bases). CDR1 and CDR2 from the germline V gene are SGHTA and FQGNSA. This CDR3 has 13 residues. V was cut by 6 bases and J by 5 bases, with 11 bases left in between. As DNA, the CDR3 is TGTGCCAGCAGTTCATCGGGGCATCAGCCCCAGCATTTT. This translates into CASSSSGHQPQHF.

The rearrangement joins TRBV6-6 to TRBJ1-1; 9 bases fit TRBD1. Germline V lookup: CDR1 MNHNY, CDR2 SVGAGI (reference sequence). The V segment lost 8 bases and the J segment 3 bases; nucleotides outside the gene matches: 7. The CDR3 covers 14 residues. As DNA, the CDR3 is TGTGCCAGCGATGCGACAGGGGGTTACACTGAAGCTTTCTTT. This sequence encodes CASDATGGYTEAFF.

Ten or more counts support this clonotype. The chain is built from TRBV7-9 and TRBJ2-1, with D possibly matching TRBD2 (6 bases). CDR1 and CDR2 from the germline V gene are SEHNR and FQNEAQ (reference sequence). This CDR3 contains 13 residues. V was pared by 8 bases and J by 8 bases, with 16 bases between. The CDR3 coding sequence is TGTGCCAGCGGCCGGGGGTTGGTCGATGAGCAGTTCTTC. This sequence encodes CASGRGLVDEQFF.

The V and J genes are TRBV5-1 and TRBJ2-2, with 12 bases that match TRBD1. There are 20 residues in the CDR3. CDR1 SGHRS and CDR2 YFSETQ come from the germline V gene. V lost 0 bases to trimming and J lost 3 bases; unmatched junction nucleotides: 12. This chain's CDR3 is CASSLAPGQGAKGHTGELFF. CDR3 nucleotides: TGCGCCAGCAGCTTGGCCCCGGGACAGGGGGCTAAAGGCCACACCGGGGAGCTGTTTTTT. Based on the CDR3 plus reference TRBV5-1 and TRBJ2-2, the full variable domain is KAGVTQTPRYLIKTRGQQVTLSCSPISGHRSVSWYQQTPGQGLQFLFEYFSETQRNKGNFPGRFSGRQFSNSRSEMNVSTLELGDSALYLCASSLAPGQGAKGHTGELFFGEGSRLTVL.

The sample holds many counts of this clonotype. CDR3: CASSPGGLSGELFF. Here the CDR3 DNA reads TGTGCCAGCAGCCCCGGCGGGTTGTCCGGGGAGCTGTTTTTT. The genes are TRBV7-9 and TRBJ2-2, with a possible D match to TRBD2 (5 bases). Trimming stripped 5 bases from V and 6 bases from J, with 13 bases between. Germline V gene sequence: CDR1 SEHNR, CDR2 FQNEAQ (reference sequence). The length of the CDR3 is 14 residues. Variable domain in full (rest from reference TRBV7-9 and TRBJ2-2): DTGVSQNPRHKITKRGQNVTFRCDPISEHNRLYWYRQTLGQGPEFLTYFQNEAQLEKSRLLSDRFSAERPKGSFSTLEIQRTEQGDSAMYLCASSPGGLSGELFFGEGSRLTVL.